This is a list of T cell receptor beta chains from one sample in a study of cytomegalovirus exposure and HLA in healthy donors. The method was immunoSEQ multiplex PCR; TCRdb's version includes in-frame clones alone and lacks a portion of them. This sample carries about 170,000 clones, roughly 80% of them seen once, and the ten largest clones take less than 2.5%. The sample comprised PBMCs. These receptor sequences come from a male donor in good health and CMV-seronegative. Both conserved end residues are part of each CDR3. D genes are given only for firm matches.

. TRBV2 CATTGVTGKEKLFF
TRBD1 TRBV2 CASSEADRGVSAFF
TRBD1 TRBV9 CASSVGGGLNQPQHF
TRBD1 TRBV2 CAGKTGTGGRETQYF
. TRBV2 CASKLEGVATGELFF
. TRBV29-1 CSVERAGTDTQYF
. TRBV13 CASSLETYEQYF
TRBD1 TRBV25-1 CASSGGDRTLYEQYF
. TRBV27 CASSSTANYGYTF
. TRBV11-2 CASSFGGANQPQHF
. TRBV15 CATSKGQAHSGNTIYF
. TRBV18 CASSEGEYNEQFF
. TRBV6-1 CASSEVVGAHYGYTF
TRBD1 TRBV29-1 CSVRTGVQVGYTF
. TRBV5-1 CASSVSGANVLTF
. TRBV6-1 CASSASTGNTEAFF
TRBD2 TRBV7-9 CASSWGGDVTDTQYF
. TRBV18 CASSPSSGLGKLFF
. TRBV5-1 CASTQVVGSVGEQYF
. TRBV4-1 CASSQDNRSNEKLFF
. TRBV19 CASSRDWGGGADTQYF
. TRBV6-6 CASSYSTKGRIYEQYF
TRBD1 TRBV7-2 CASSQDRRFSGYTF
TRBD2 TRBV9 CASSGRGFEQYF
. TRBV19 CASSIDSGTGELFF
TRBD2 TRBV19 CASSMNSGGGGTQYF
TRBD1 TRBV4-1 CASSQSLGTANTEAFF
TRBD1 TRBV5-1 CASSSGTGGPNEKLFF
TRBD2 TRBV6-5 CASRRRGDTGELFF
TRBD1 TRBV6-4 CASSVTGVPGELFF
. TRBV30 CAWSVGYGYTF
. TRBV6-5 CASSYSQGGREKLFF
TRBD1 TRBV5-6 CASSPGQGAYEQYF
TRBD1 TRBV5-1 CASSPELDRDGYTF
. TRBV5-4 CASSFPGDRAAFF
TRBD2 TRBV29-1 CSVGGWDETQYF
TRBD1 TRBV29-1 CSVARQGARGYTF
. TRBV7-2 CASSGAGVYSNQPQHF
. TRBV5-1 CASSLEGVRYEQYF
. TRBV5-1 CASSVEQLYNEQFF
. TRBV6-1 CASSGTDIYGYTF
. TRBV6-4 CASSPSWGGVSPLHF
TRBD1 TRBV5-1 CASSLVLVGQGAAGANVLTF
. TRBV14 CASRDEGNSPLHF
TRBD2 TRBV25-1 CASSHATSGAGELFF
. TRBV21-1 CASSKQTPTDTQYF
. TRBV7-6 CASSQAPDQPQHF
. TRBV6-5 CASRVGGPNYGYTF
. TRBV7-2 CASSLLTQPQHF
. TRBV25-1 CASSKGTGLYGYTF
. TRBV9 CASKDRIYGYTF
TRBD2 TRBV11-2 CASSLRPIVPSGGQETQYF
. TRBV7-9 CASSSQYNEQFF
TRBD1 TRBV19 CASSIGQGSRTGSPLHF
TRBD2 TRBV5-1 CASSFGGGTQETQYF
. TRBV5-3 CARSSSPDGNTEAFF
. TRBV5-1 CASSPVRDSWEQYF
. TRBV5-1 CASSSTGSYEQYF